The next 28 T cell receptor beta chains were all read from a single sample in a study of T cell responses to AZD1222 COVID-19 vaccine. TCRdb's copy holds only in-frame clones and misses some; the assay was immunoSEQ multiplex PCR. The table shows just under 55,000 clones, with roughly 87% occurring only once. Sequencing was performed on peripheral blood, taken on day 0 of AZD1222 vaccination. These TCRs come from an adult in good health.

The CDR3 region is CASSQADSEKLFF. The CDR3 DNA reads TGCGCCAGCAGCCAAGCGGACAGTGAAAAACTGTTTTTT. The chain is built from TRBV4-3 and TRBJ1-4; D perhaps matches TRBD1 (6 bases). The germline gives CDR1 LGHNA, CDR2 YSLEER. The germline V and J ends were trimmed by 1 base and 7 bases, with 7 bases remaining between them. The CDR3 is 13 residues long.

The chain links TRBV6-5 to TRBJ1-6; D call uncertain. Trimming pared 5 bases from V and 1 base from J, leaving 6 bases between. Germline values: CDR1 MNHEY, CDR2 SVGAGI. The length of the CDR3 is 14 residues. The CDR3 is CASSPGSYNSPLHF. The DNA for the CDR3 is TGTGCCAGCAGTCCCGGATCCTATAATTCACCCCTCCACTTT.

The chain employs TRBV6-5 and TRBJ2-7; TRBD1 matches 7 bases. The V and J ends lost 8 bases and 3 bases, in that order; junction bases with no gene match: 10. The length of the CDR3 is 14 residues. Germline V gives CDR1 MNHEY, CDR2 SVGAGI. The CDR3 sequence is CASRAGAGGYEQYF. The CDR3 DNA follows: TGTGCCAGCCGGGCCGGGGCAGGGGGCTACGAGCAGTACTTC.

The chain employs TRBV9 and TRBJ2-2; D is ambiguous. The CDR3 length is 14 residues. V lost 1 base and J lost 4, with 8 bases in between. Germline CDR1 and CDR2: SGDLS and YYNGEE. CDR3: CASSVSDGTGELFF. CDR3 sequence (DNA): TGTGCCAGCAGCGTATCGGACGGCACCGGGGAGCTGTTTTTT.

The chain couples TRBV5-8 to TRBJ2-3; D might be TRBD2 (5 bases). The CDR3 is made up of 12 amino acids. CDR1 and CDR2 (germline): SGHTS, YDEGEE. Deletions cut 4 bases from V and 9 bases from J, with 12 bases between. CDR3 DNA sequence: TGTGCCAGCAGCGTCGGCGGGCCAACGCAGTATTTT. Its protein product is CASSVGGPTQYF.

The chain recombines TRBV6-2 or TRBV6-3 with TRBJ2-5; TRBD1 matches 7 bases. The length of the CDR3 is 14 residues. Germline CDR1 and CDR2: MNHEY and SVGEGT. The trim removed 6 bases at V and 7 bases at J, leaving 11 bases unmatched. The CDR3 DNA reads TGTGCCAGCAGACCTGGACAGGTAGGGGGGACCCAGTACTTC. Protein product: CASRPGQVGGTQYF.

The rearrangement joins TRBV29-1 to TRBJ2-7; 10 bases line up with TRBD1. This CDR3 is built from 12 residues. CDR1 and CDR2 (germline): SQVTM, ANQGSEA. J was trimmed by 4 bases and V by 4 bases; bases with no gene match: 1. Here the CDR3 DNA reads TGCAGCGTTGCGGGACAGGGGTACGAGCAGTACTTC. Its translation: CSVAGQGYEQYF.

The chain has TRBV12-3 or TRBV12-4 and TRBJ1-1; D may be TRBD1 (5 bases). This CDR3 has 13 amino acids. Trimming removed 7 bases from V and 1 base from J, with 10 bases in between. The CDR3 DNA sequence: TGTGCCAGCATGCGCCAGGGGAACACTGAAGCTTTCTTT. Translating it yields CASMRQGNTEAFF.

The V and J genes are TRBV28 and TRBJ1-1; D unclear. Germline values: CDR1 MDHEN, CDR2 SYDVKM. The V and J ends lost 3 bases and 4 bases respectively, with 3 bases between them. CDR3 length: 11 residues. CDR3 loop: CASSFRTEAFF. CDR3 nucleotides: TGTGCCAGCAGTTTTCGCACTGAAGCTTTCTTT. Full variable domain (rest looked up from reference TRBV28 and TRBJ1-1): DVKVTQSSRYLVKRTGEKVFLECVQDMDHENMFWYRQDPGLGLRLIYFSYDVKMKEKGDIPEGYSVSREKKERFSLILESASTNQTSMYLCASSFRTEAFFGQGTRLTVV.

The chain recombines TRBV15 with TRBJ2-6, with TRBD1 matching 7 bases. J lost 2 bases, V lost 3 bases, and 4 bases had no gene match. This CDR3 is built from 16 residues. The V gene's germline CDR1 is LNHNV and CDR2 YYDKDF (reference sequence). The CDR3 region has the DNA TGTGCCACCAGCAGTTACAGGGGAGCTGGGGCCAACGTCCTGACTTTC. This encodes CATSSYRGAGANVLTF. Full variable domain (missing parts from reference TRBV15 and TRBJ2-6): DAMVIQNPRYQVTQFGKPVTLSCSQTLNHNVMYWYQQKSSQAPKLLFHYYDKDFNNEADTPDNFQSRRPNTSFCFLDIRSPGLGDTAMYLCATSSYRGAGANVLTFGAGSRLTVL.

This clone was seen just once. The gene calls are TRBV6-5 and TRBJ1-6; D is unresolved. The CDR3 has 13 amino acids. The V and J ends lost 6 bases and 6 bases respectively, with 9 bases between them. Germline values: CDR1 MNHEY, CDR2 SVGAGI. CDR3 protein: CASSQWTNSPLHF. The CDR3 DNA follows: TGTGCCAGCAGCCAATGGACTAATTCACCCCTCCACTTT.

The CDR3 DNA reads TGTGCCGTAAAGACAGAAGTGAACACTGAAGCTTTCTTT. It codes for CAVKTEVNTEAFF. V usage is TRBV5-4 and J usage is TRBJ1-1; TRBD1 might be the D (5 bases). The CDR3 is 13 residues long. Trimming stripped 10 bases from V and 0 bases from J, with 13 bases between. Looked up from germline, CDR1 is SGHNT and CDR2 is YYREEE (reference sequence).

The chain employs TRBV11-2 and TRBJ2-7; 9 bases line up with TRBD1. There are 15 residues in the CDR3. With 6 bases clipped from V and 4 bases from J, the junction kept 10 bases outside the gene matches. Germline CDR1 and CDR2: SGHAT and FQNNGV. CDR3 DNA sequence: TGTGCCAGCAGACATAGACAGGGGGTTAGTTACGAGCAGTACTTC. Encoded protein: CASRHRQGVSYEQYF.

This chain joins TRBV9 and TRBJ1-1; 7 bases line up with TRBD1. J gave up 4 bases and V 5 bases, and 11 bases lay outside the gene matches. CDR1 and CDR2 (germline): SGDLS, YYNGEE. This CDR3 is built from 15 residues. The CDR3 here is CASSGGGREGTEAFF. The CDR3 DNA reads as TGTGCCAGCAGTGGAGGGGGCAGGGAGGGCACTGAAGCTTTCTTT.

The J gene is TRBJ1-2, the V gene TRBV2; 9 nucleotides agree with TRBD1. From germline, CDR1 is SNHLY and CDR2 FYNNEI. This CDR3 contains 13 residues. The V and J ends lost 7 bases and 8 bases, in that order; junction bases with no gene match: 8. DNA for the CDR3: TGTGCCAGCACCAAGGACAGGGGCTTCGGCTACACCTTC. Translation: CASTKDRGFGYTF.

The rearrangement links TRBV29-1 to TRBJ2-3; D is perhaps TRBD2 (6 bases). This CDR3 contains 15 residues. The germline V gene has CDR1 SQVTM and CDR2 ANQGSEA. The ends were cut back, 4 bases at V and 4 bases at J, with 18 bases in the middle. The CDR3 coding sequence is TGCAGCGTTGTTCGGGGCTCGGGGGACGCAGATACGCAGTATTTT. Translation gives CSVVRGSGDADTQYF.

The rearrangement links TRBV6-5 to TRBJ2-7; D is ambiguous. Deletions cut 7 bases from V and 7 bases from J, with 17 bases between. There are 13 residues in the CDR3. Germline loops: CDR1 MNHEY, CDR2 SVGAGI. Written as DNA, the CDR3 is TGTGCCAGCACTCCGAGAGCTCAAGGAGAGCAGTACTTC. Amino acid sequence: CASTPRAQGEQYF.

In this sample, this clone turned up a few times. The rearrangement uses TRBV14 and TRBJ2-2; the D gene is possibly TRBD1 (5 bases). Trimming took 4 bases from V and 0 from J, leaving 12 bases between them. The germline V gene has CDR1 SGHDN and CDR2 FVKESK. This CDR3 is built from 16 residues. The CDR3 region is CASSLPAGPNTGELFF. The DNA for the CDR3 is TGTGCCAGCAGCCTGCCCGCAGGGCCGAACACCGGGGAGCTGTTTTTT.

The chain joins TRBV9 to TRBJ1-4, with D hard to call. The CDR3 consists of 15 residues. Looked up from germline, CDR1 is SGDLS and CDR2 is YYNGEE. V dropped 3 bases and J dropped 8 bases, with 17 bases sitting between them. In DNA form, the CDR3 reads TGTGCCAGCAGCGCCGACCCGGGAATGGAAGAAAAACTGTTTTTT. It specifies CASSADPGMEEKLFF. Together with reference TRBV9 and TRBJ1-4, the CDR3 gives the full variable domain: DSGVTQTPKHLITATGQRVTLRCSPRSGDLSVYWYQQSLDQGLQFLIQYYNGEERAKGNILERFSAQQFPDLHSELNLSSLELGDSALYFCASSADPGMEEKLFFGSGTQLSVL.

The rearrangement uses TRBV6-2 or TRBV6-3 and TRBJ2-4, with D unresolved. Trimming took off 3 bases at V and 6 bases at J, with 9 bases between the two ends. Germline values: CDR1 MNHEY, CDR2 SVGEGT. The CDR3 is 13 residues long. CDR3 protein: CASSYWQLNIQYF. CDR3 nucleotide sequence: TGTGCCAGCAGTTATTGGCAGCTAAACATTCAGTACTTC.

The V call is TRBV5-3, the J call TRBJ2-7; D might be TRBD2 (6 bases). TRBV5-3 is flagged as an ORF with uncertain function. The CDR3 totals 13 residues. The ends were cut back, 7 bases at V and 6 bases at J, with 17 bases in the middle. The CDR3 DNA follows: TGTGCCAGACCGAGGGCGGGACGCGCCGAGCAGTACTTC. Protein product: CARPRAGRAEQYF.

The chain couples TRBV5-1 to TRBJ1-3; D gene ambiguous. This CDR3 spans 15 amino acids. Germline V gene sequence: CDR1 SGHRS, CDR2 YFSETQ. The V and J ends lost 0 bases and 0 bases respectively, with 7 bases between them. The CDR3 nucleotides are TGCGCCAGCAGCTTGGGAGCCGACTCTGGAAACACCATATATTTT. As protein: CASSLGADSGNTIYF.

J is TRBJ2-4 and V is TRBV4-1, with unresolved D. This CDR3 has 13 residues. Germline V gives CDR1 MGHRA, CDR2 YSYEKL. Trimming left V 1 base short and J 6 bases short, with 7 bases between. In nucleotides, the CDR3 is TGCGCCAGCAGCCAAGGGGATGGAAACATTCAGTACTTC. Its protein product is CASSQGDGNIQYF.

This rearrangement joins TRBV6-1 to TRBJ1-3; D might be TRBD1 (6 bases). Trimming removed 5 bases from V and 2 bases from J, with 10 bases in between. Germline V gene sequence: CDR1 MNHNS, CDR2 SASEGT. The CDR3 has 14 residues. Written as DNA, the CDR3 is TGTGCCAGCAGTTCACAGGGCCCTGGAAACACCATATATTTT. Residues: CASSSQGPGNTIYF.

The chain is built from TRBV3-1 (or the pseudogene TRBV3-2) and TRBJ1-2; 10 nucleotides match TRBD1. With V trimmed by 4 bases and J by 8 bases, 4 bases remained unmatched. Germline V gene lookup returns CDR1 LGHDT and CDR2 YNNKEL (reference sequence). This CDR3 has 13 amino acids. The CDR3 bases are TGTGCCAGCAGCCCGGGACAGGGGAGAGGCTACACCTTC. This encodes CASSPGQGRGYTF.

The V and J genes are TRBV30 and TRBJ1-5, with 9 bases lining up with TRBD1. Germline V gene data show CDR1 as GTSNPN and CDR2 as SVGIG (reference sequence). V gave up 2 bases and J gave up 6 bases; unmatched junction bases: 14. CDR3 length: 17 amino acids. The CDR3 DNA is TGTGCCTGGAGTCTTGATCCGGGACAGGGTTGGGGTCAGCCCCAGCATTTT. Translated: CAWSLDPGQGWGQPQHF.

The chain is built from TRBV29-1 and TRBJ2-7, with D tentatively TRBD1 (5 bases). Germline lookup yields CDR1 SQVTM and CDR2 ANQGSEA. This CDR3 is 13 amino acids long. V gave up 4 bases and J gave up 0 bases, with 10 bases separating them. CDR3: CSVVSRASYEQYF. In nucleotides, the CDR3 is TGCAGCGTTGTAAGCAGGGCCTCCTACGAGCAGTACTTC.

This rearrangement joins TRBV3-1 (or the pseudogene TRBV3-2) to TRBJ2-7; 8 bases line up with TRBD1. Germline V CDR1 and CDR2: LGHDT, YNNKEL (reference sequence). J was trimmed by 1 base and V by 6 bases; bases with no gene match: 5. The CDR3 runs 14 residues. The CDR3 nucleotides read TGTGCCAGCAGTCCCGGGACAGGATCCTACGAGCAGTACTTC. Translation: CASSPGTGSYEQYF.